The rows below give T cell receptor beta chains drawn from one sample of a study of shared clonotypes between healthy human individuals. Measured with immunoSEQ multiplex PCR; TCRdb has only the in-frame clones, and not every one. The sample includes more than 2,000,000 clones, 80% to 95% of them seen just once. Sequencing input: naive CD4+ T cells from PBMCs. These receptors all stem from a man younger than 35 in good health. Some clones in this sample may be carry-over from other donors' samples. Each CDR3 is given with its conserved first and last residue. The order of the fields is clone size, CDR3 length, J gene, D gene, V gene, CDR3 DNA, CDR3 protein. The D gene is left open where the match is weak. Only some rows state a clone size, as once, few, many or a class for expanded clones.

size: few; length: 13; J: TRBJ1-1; D: .; V: TRBV5-1; DNA: TGCGCCAGCAGCTTTACTGGGAACACTGAAGCTTTCTTT; CDR3: CASSFTGNTEAFF
size: .; length: 13; J: TRBJ2-7; D: TRBD1; V: TRBV27; DNA: TGTGCCAGCAGTCTGACAGGGCTAGGGGAGCAGTACTTC; CDR3: CASSLTGLGEQYF
size: .; length: 14; J: TRBJ2-3; D: .; V: TRBV9; DNA: TGTGCCAGCAGCCCACTGGTCTACACAGATACGCAGTATTTT; CDR3: CASSPLVYTDTQYF
size: .; length: 14; J: TRBJ2-5; D: .; V: TRBV7-3; DNA: TGTGCCAGCAGCTCCTCGGGCAGACAAGAGACCCAGTACTTC; CDR3: CASSSSGRQETQYF
size: .; length: 15; J: TRBJ2-1; D: TRBD2; V: TRBV5-4; DNA: TGTGCCAGCAGCCTCGGGACTAGCGGGACGAATGAGCAGTTCTTC; CDR3: CASSLGTSGTNEQFF
size: .; length: 12; J: TRBJ2-7; D: .; V: TRBV11-3; DNA: TGTGCCAGCAGCCTTGGGGGTGGTGAGCAGTACTTC; CDR3: CASSLGGGEQYF
size: .; length: 13; J: TRBJ1-1; D: .; V: TRBV2; DNA: TGTGCCAGCAGCGGACAGACGAACACTGAAGCTTTCTTT; CDR3: CASSGQTNTEAFF
size: .; length: 14; J: TRBJ1-1; D: .; V: TRBV5-4; DNA: TGTGCCAGCAGCGGCTACGCAGGGAACACTGAAGCTTTCTTT; CDR3: CASSGYAGNTEAFF
size: .; length: 12; J: TRBJ2-7; D: .; V: TRBV28; DNA: TGTGCCAGCAGGTTGAGCTCCTACGAGCAGTACTTC; CDR3: CASRLSSYEQYF
size: once; length: 16; J: TRBJ2-3; D: .; V: TRBV11-3; DNA: TGTGCCAGCAGCTCCGAGGGGGGGCGCATAGGAAATACGCAGTATTTT; CDR3: CASSSEGGRIGNTQYF
size: .; length: 14; J: TRBJ2-7; D: .; V: TRBV19; DNA: TGTGCCAGTGGAACCAGGCAAAGCTCCTACGAGCAGTACTTC; CDR3: CASGTRQSSYEQYF
size: .; length: 13; J: TRBJ2-2; D: .; V: TRBV27; DNA: TGTGCCAGCTCCCGACTCGACACCGGGGAGCTGTTTTTT; CDR3: CASSRLDTGELFF
size: .; length: 16; J: TRBJ2-3; D: TRBD2; V: TRBV10-3; DNA: TGTGCCATCAGTAGCAGGACTAGCGGTAGCACAGATACGCAGTATTTT; CDR3: CAISSRTSGSTDTQYF
size: .; length: 16; J: TRBJ2-4; D: TRBD2; V: TRBV6-1; DNA: TGTGCCAGCAGTGAAGCGTTGCGGGAGGGCCGTTACATTCAGTACTTC; CDR3: CASSEALREGRYIQYF
size: .; length: 14; J: TRBJ2-7; D: .; V: TRBV19; DNA: TGTGCCAGTAGGGCAGGGCCTCTTCCGAGCGAGCAGTACTTC; CDR3: CASRAGPLPSEQYF
size: .; length: 15; J: TRBJ2-1; D: TRBD2; V: TRBV7-2; DNA: TGTGCCAGCAGCTATCTAGCGGGAGGGCCCTATGAGCAGTTCTTC; CDR3: CASSYLAGGPYEQFF
size: .; length: 16; J: TRBJ2-2; D: .; V: TRBV9; DNA: TGTGCCAGCAGCATTGGCCGGGGTGGGGACACCGGGGAGCTGTTTTTT; CDR3: CASSIGRGGDTGELFF
size: .; length: 16; J: TRBJ2-2; D: .; V: TRBV5-4; DNA: TGTGCCAGCGGACTCCGGGGGACGGGGAACACCGGGGAGCTGTTTTTT; CDR3: CASGLRGTGNTGELFF
size: .; length: 17; J: TRBJ2-2; D: TRBD1; V: TRBV10-1; DNA: TGCGCCAGCAGTGCCGAACAGGACAGGGACGACACCGGGGAGCTGTTTTTT; CDR3: CASSAEQDRDDTGELFF
size: .; length: 17; J: TRBJ2-1; D: .; V: TRBV9; DNA: TGTGCCAGCAGCGCCCTCTCTCGGGCAGGGTCCTACAATGAGCAGTTCTTC; CDR3: CASSALSRAGSYNEQFF
size: .; length: 15; J: TRBJ2-2; D: TRBD2; V: TRBV5-1; DNA: TGCGCCAGCAGCTGGGCTAGCGGGACCGACGGGGAGCTGTTTTTT; CDR3: CASSWASGTDGELFF
size: .; length: 14; J: TRBJ2-1; D: .; V: TRBV2; DNA: TGTGCCAGCAGGGCAGACTCGCAATACAATGAGCAGTTCTTC; CDR3: CASRADSQYNEQFF
size: .; length: 14; J: TRBJ2-5; D: .; V: TRBV5-5; DNA: TGTGCCAGCAGCTTGGTTCTCCATCGAGAGACCCAGTACTTC; CDR3: CASSLVLHRETQYF
size: .; length: 15; J: TRBJ2-1; D: .; V: TRBV2; DNA: TGTGCCAGCAGTGAAGCGGTTAGCTCCTACAATGAGCAGTTCTTC; CDR3: CASSEAVSSYNEQFF
size: .; length: 14; J: TRBJ2-7; D: .; V: TRBV15; DNA: TGTGCCACCAGCAGAGATACGGGAATATACGAGCAGTACTTC; CDR3: CATSRDTGIYEQYF
size: .; length: 18; J: TRBJ2-6; D: .; V: TRBV5-1; DNA: TGCGCCAGCAGCTTGGCAGGCCCATGGGGGGATGGGGCCAACGTCCTGACTTTC; CDR3: CASSLAGPWGDGANVLTF
size: .; length: 15; J: TRBJ1-5; D: .; V: TRBV30; DNA: TGTGCCTGGAGTGTGGCAGGTTGGAGCAATCAGCCCCAGCATTTT; CDR3: CAWSVAGWSNQPQHF
size: .; length: 15; J: TRBJ1-6; D: TRBD1; V: TRBV5-1; DNA: TGCGCCAGCAGCACAACAGGGGGCAAGAATTCACCCCTCCACTTT; CDR3: CASSTTGGKNSPLHF
size: .; length: 15; J: TRBJ1-2; D: TRBD1; V: TRBV6-5; DNA: TGTGCCAGCAGTTACTCGGGAGGGGGCAAAGGTGGCTACACCTTC; CDR3: CASSYSGGGKGGYTF
size: once; length: 15; J: TRBJ2-2; D: TRBD2; V: TRBV6-5; DNA: TGTGCCAGCAGACAACTAGCGGCGAACACCGGGGAGCTGTTTTTT; CDR3: CASRQLAANTGELFF
size: .; length: 16; J: TRBJ2-2; D: TRBD2; V: TRBV6-5; DNA: TGTGCCAGCAGTTATCGTCTAGCGGGAGGCCCCGGGGAGCTGTTTTTT; CDR3: CASSYRLAGGPGELFF
size: .; length: 14; J: TRBJ1-5; D: .; V: TRBV18; DNA: TGTGCCAGCTCACCCTACAGGGAAGAACAGCCCCAGCATTTT; CDR3: CASSPYREEQPQHF
size: .; length: 13; J: TRBJ1-1; D: .; V: TRBV7-8; DNA: TGTGCCAGCAGCTTCTACTGGGACACTGAAGCTTTCTTT; CDR3: CASSFYWDTEAFF
size: few; length: 13; J: TRBJ1-5; D: .; V: TRBV7-9; DNA: TGTGCCAGCAGCTCTGCCGGAGGACAGCCCCAGCATTTT; CDR3: CASSSAGGQPQHF
size: .; length: 14; J: TRBJ2-4; D: TRBD1; V: TRBV2; DNA: TGTGCCACGGGGACAGATAGAGCCAAAAACATTCAGTACTTC; CDR3: CATGTDRAKNIQYF
size: once; length: 13; J: TRBJ1-1; D: .; V: TRBV5-1; DNA: TGCGCCAGCAGCTTACAAATTGGCTCTGAAGCTTTCTTT; CDR3: CASSLQIGSEAFF
size: few; length: 14; J: TRBJ1-5; D: .; V: TRBV10-3; DNA: TGTGCCATCAGTGCTGAGAACACCTATCAGCCCCAGCATTTT; CDR3: CAISAENTYQPQHF
size: .; length: 12; J: TRBJ2-2; D: .; V: TRBV21-1; DNA: TGTGCCAGCAGCAAAAGTGTCTGGGAGCTGTTTTTT; CDR3: CASSKSVWELFF
size: .; length: 14; J: TRBJ1-1; D: TRBD1; V: TRBV5-1; DNA: TGCGCCAGCAGTCCCACAGGGGTGGAAACTGAAGCTTTCTTT; CDR3: CASSPTGVETEAFF
size: few; length: 15; J: TRBJ1-5; D: .; V: TRBV4-1; DNA: TGCGCCAGCAGCCAAGTCCGGCGGGGGGATCAGCCCCAGCATTTT; CDR3: CASSQVRRGDQPQHF
size: .; length: 11; J: TRBJ1-5; D: .; V: TRBV5-4; DNA: TGTGCCAGCAGCGTTAATCAGCCCCAGCATTTT; CDR3: CASSVNQPQHF
size: once; length: 16; J: TRBJ2-1; D: .; V: TRBV19; DNA: TGTGCCAGTAGTCCTGGCGGACAGCGGGTGTACAATGAGCAGTTCTTC; CDR3: CASSPGGQRVYNEQFF
size: .; length: 17; J: TRBJ2-3; D: TRBD2; V: TRBV4-2; DNA: TGTGCCAGCAGCCGCAAGCGGGAGTCCGACATCGCAGATACGCAGTATTTT; CDR3: CASSRKRESDIADTQYF
size: .; length: 17; J: TRBJ2-3; D: .; V: TRBV27; DNA: TGTGCCAGCAGTTTATCGGGCCACAGGGCTAGCGCAGATACGCAGTATTTT; CDR3: CASSLSGHRASADTQYF
size: .; length: 16; J: TRBJ2-3; D: TRBD1; V: TRBV5-5; DNA: TGTGCCAGCAGCTACCCCCCGGGACAGGGAATCGATACGCAGTATTTT; CDR3: CASSYPPGQGIDTQYF
size: .; length: 15; J: TRBJ2-2; D: TRBD1; V: TRBV28; DNA: TGTGCCAGCAGTACCGGACAGGGATGGACCGGGGAGCTGTTTTTT; CDR3: CASSTGQGWTGELFF
size: .; length: 15; J: TRBJ2-1; D: .; V: TRBV7-9; DNA: TGTGCCAGCAGCTCACTTAAGGCGCTGGGGAATGAGCAGTTCTTC; CDR3: CASSSLKALGNEQFF
size: few; length: 15; J: TRBJ2-1; D: TRBD2; V: TRBV6-5; DNA: TGTGCCAGCAGCCCGCAGGGGCTAGCGGGATATGAGCAGTTCTTC; CDR3: CASSPQGLAGYEQFF
size: .; length: 15; J: TRBJ2-7; D: .; V: TRBV10-3; DNA: TGTGCCATCAGTGAGCCGGCAGGGTCGTCCTACGAGCAGTACTTC; CDR3: CAISEPAGSSYEQYF
size: .; length: 15; J: TRBJ2-5; D: .; V: TRBV5-4; DNA: TGTGCCAGCAGCCCTCGGCCGGGGGCCGCAGAGACCCAGTACTTC; CDR3: CASSPRPGAAETQYF
size: .; length: 15; J: TRBJ2-7; D: TRBD2; V: TRBV7-9; DNA: TGTGCCAGCAGCGCCCGGGCGGGAGGCGCCTACGAGCAGTACTTC; CDR3: CASSARAGGAYEQYF
size: .; length: 13; J: TRBJ2-1; D: TRBD1; V: TRBV10-3; DNA: TGTGCCATCAGTGGACAGGGATCCGATGAGCAGTTCTTC; CDR3: CAISGQGSDEQFF
size: .; length: 14; J: TRBJ1-2; D: .; V: TRBV18; DNA: TGTGCCAGCTCACCACCTACGGGGATCTATGGCTACACCTTC; CDR3: CASSPPTGIYGYTF
size: .; length: 14; J: TRBJ2-7; D: TRBD1; V: TRBV5-1; DNA: TGCGCCAGCAGCCCCGGGACAGGGGGCGGTGAGCAGTACTTC; CDR3: CASSPGTGGGEQYF
size: .; length: 16; J: TRBJ1-1; D: .; V: TRBV7-9; DNA: TGTGCCAGCAGCTCGAGTGGGGGAGTGGGTAGCACTGAAGCTTTCTTT; CDR3: CASSSSGGVGSTEAFF
size: .; length: 13; J: TRBJ2-7; D: .; V: TRBV25-1; DNA: TGTGCCAGCAGTGTGGGACACCTCTACGAGCAGTACTTC; CDR3: CASSVGHLYEQYF
size: .; length: 14; J: TRBJ1-1; D: TRBD1; V: TRBV11-2; DNA: TGTGCCAGCAGCCCAGGGGGGTACGGCACTGAAGCTTTCTTT; CDR3: CASSPGGYGTEAFF
size: .; length: 14; J: TRBJ2-3; D: .; V: TRBV28; DNA: TGTGCCAGCAGTTTCGGGGGTAGCACAGATACGCAGTATTTT; CDR3: CASSFGGSTDTQYF
size: .; length: 14; J: TRBJ2-5; D: .; V: TRBV4-1; DNA: TGCGCCAGCAGCCAAGTTAGATTCTTTGAGACCCAGTACTTC; CDR3: CASSQVRFFETQYF